The rows below give T cell receptor beta chains drawn from one sample of a study of human T cells and chemical hapten exposure. TCRdb itself ran the RACE reads through MiXCR, one entry per CDR3 protein. The sample has about 42,000 distinct CDR3 sequences, 12% seen once; the top ten hold about 6%. Sequences were derived from whole blood, sampled in connection with sensitization to the hapten diphenylcyclopropenone (DPC). These receptors all come from a young woman with alopecia areata. Some clones in this sample may be carry-over from other donors' samples. CDR3s include the opening cysteine and the closing phenylalanine or tryptophan. Fields, in order: J gene, clone size, D gene, V gene, CDR3 protein, CDR3 DNA. A D gene is named only where the DNA matches it firmly. Size is stated for part of the rows, as once, few or many counts, or as a class when the clone is expanded.

>TRBJ2-1|-|-|TRBV4-1
CASRTDSSSYNEQFF
TGCGCCAGCAGGACTGACTCAAGCTCCTACAATGAGCAGTTCTTC
>TRBJ1-1|few|-|TRBV11-2
CASSLEAGSTEAFF
TGTGCCAGCAGCTTAGAGGCAGGGAGCACTGAAGCTTTCTTT
>TRBJ1-2|few|-|TRBV16
CASSQSAKGLNYGYTF
TGTGCCAGCAGCCAATCGGCTAAGGGGTTAAACTATGGCTACACCTTC
>TRBJ2-5|many|TRBD2|TRBV5-6
CASSTILATDQETQYF
TGTGCCAGCAGCACCATACTAGCGACCGACCAAGAGACCCAGTACTTC
>TRBJ2-1|few|-|TRBV5-4
CASRFPAGPMIF
TGTGCCAGCAGGTTCCCGGCAGGGCCCATGATCTTC
>TRBJ2-2|few|-|TRBV21-1
CASSRLWPLNTGELFF
TGTGCCAGCAGCCGTTTGTGGCCGCTAAACACCGGGGAGCTGTTTTTT
>TRBJ2-5|-|-|TRBV7-9
CATRGRTQETQYF
TGTGCCACACGGGGACGGACCCAAGAGACCCAGTACTTC
>TRBJ1-3|many|TRBD1|TRBV7-2
CASSLAPARGLSGNTIYF
TGTGCCAGCAGCTTAGCCCCGGCCAGGGGGCTCTCGGGAAACACCATATATTTT
>TRBJ2-3|few|-|TRBV11-1
CASSLAPGLSRPDTQYF
TGTGCCAGCAGCTTGGCCCCGGGACTTAGTAGACCAGATACGCAGTATTTT
>TRBJ1-6|few|-|TRBV28
CASSLTGSPLHF
TGTGCCAGCAGTTTGACAGGATCACCCCTCCACTTT
>TRBJ2-7|many|TRBD1|TRBV29-1
CSVWFRGQGGYEQYF
TGCAGCGTATGGTTTAGGGGACAGGGGGGATACGAGCAGTACTTC
>TRBJ2-3|few|-|TRBV9
CASGGDTQYF
TGTGCCAGCGGCGGGGATACGCAGTATTTT
>TRBJ1-4|few|-|TRBV7-2
CASSWTVNEKLFF
TGTGCCAGCAGCTGGACAGTCAATGAAAAACTGTTTTTT
>TRBJ1-1|many|TRBD1|TRBV20-1
CSAIDRGFGRNTEAFF
TGCAGTGCCATCGACAGGGGCTTTGGTAGGAACACTGAAGCTTTCTTT
>TRBJ2-3|few|-|TRBV29-1
CSVDIGTDTQYF
TGCAGCGTTGATATAGGGACAGATACGCAGTATTTT
>TRBJ2-1|many|-|TRBV7-2
CASSLQGWNEQFF
TGTGCCAGCAGCTTACAGGGGTGGAATGAGCAGTTCTTC
>TRBJ2-1|-|-|TRBV6-5
CASSYSTPTSSYNEQFF
TGTGCCAGCAGTTACTCGACACCAACTAGCTCCTACAATGAGCAGTTCTTC
>TRBJ1-5|many|TRBD1|TRBV18
CASSREGQNNQPQHF
TGTGCCAGCTCACGGGAGGGACAGAACAATCAGCCCCAGCATTTT
>TRBJ1-1|many|TRBD1|TRBV14
CASSQVTFRTGATEAFF
TGTGCCAGCAGCCAAGTCACCTTTAGGACAGGAGCCACTGAAGCTTTCTTT